Described below is a single T cell receptor (beta chain) sequence and its context. Its antigen remains unidentified. With V trimmed by 0 bases and J by 0 bases, 4 bases remained unmatched. The CDR3 is made up of 17 amino acids. From germline, CDR1 is KGHSH and CDR2 LQKENI. Assay: immunoSEQ multiplex PCR; the TCRdb copy retains only in-frame clones and omits some. This table holds roughly 50,000 clones, over 75% found once. This specimen comes from a study of PD-L1 blockade in urothelial cancer. Overall study context: T cells were recovered from blood samples at a median of approximately 150,000. Study results and caveats: Lower than median blood TCR clonality before treatment predicted better survival.

The time point is: pretreatment peripheral blood. The specimen comprised PBMCs, sampled around atezolizumab (anti-PD-L1) treatment. J is TRBJ2-1 and V is TRBV18; 8 nucleotides match TRBD2. The TCR was taken from a man aged 65 to 79 with urothelial cancer. CDR3 in amino acids: CASSPPSGISSYNEQFF. CDR3 coding DNA: TGTGCCAGCTCACCACCTAGCGGGATAAGCTCCTACAATGAGCAGTTCTTC.